The 4 T cell receptor beta chains given below trace back to one sample, sequenced in a study of shared clonotypes between healthy human individuals. Method: immunoSEQ multiplex PCR; TCRdb's copy keeps in-frame clones and lacks some. The profile shows 2 million to 2.5 million clones, 90% to 95% of them singletons. Naive CD8 isolation took CD45RO-negative cells positively selected for CCR7 and excluded terminally differentiated effector memory CD45RA+ cells. The sample consisted of naive CD8+ T cells from PBMCs. These receptors all come from a young man in good health. Some clones in this sample may be carry-over from other donors' samples.

The chain links TRBV11-2 to TRBJ2-7, with 9 bases lining up with TRBD2. Germline assignment: CDR1 SGHAT and CDR2 FQNNGV. This CDR3 has 17 amino acids. The junction had 15 bases not matched to a gene; V was cut back by 8 bases and J by 1 base. The CDR3 reads CASYGGLAGTLSYEQYF. As DNA, the CDR3 is TGTGCCAGCTACGGGGGGCTAGCGGGGACCCTTTCCTACGAGCAGTACTTC.

The chain uses TRBV4-1 and TRBJ2-7, with D perhaps matching TRBD2 (6 bases). The V end lost 4 bases, the J end lost 0 bases, and 13 bases lay between the germline ends. CDR1 and CDR2 (germline): MGHRA, YSYEKL. The CDR3 has 15 amino acids. The CDR3 nucleotides read TGCGCCAGCAGCCGGGGGAGGTCCACCTCCTACGAGCAGTACTTC. It codes for CASSRGRSTSYEQYF.

The chain carries TRBV28 and TRBJ2-5; TRBD1 agrees at 7 bases. CDR3 length equals 13 residues. The V and J ends lost 7 bases and 4 bases, in that order; junction bases with no gene match: 6. Germline assignment: CDR1 MDHEN and CDR2 SYDVKM. DNA of the CDR3: TGTGCCAGCACTCGACAGGGCGCAGAGACCCAGTACTTC. It specifies CASTRQGAETQYF.

The chain carries TRBV28 and TRBJ2-3, with TRBD1 matching over 10 bases. The trim removed 4 bases at V and 5 bases at J, leaving 12 bases unmatched. Per the germline V gene, CDR1 is MDHEN and CDR2 is SYDVKM. The CDR3 consists of 17 residues. This CDR3 reads CASSSRLLGQGGDTQYF. DNA for the CDR3: TGTGCCAGCAGTTCTCGCCTTCTAGGACAGGGGGGAGATACGCAGTATTTT. The full variable domain, in which reference TRBV28 and TRBJ2-3 provide the parts outside the CDR3, is DVKVTQSSRYLVKRTGEKVFLECVQDMDHENMFWYRQDPGLGLRLIYFSYDVKMKEKGDIPEGYSVSREKKERFSLILESASTNQTSMYLCASSSRLLGQGGDTQYFGPGTRLTVL.